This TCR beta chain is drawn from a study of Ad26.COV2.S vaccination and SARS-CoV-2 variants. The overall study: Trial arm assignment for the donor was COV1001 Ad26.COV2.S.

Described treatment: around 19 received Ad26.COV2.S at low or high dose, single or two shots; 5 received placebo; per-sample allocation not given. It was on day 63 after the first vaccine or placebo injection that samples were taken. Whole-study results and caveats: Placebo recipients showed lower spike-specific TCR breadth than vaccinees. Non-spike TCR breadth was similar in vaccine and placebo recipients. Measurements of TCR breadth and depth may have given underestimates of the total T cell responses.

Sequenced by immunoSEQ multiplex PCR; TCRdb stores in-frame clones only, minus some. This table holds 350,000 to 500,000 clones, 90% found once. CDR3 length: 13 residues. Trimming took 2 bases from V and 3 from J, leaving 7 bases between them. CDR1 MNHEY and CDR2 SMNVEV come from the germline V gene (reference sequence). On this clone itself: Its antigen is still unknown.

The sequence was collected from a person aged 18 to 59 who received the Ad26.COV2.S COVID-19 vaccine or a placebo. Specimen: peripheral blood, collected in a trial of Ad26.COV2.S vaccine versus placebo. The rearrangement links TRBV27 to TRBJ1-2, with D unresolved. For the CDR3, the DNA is TGTGCCAGCAGTTTAGGCAGAGACTATGGCTACACCTTC. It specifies CASSLGRDYGYTF.